The 21 T cell receptor beta chains listed next were all sequenced from one sample in a study of cytomegalovirus exposure and HLA in healthy donors. Vbeta (60) and Jbeta (13) primers were used in the PCR. The repertoire was sequenced with immunoSEQ multiplex PCR; TCRdb's copy has only in-frame clones and lacks some. The sample lists approximately 40,000 clones, just over 85% occurring once. The material sequenced was PBMCs. The receptors were sampled from a woman aged 40 to 55 in good health and CMV-seropositive.

The V call is TRBV10-3, the J call TRBJ2-3, with 11 positions matching TRBD2. After removal of 6 bases from V and 2 bases from J, the junction contained 4 bases not matched to a gene. CDR1 is ENHRY and CDR2 is SYGVKD in the germline V gene. The CDR3 covers 15 residues. The CDR3 DNA is TGTGCCATCAGAACTAGCGGGGGAAACACAGATACGCAGTATTTT. Amino acids: CAIRTSGGNTDTQYF.

The V call is TRBV18, the J call TRBJ2-3, with D maybe TRBD2 (6 bases). Per the germline V gene, CDR1 is KGHSH and CDR2 is LQKENI. Trimming took 5 bases from V and 4 from J, leaving 10 bases between them. The CDR3 totals 13 residues. The CDR3 loop is CASSLGLPDTQYF. Here the CDR3 DNA reads TGTGCCAGCTCATTGGGACTGCCAGATACGCAGTATTTT.

CDR3 bases: TGCAGCGCCTCCACAGGGGAGAACACCGGGGAGCTGTTTTTT. Its translation is CSASTGENTGELFF. This chain joins TRBV29-1 and TRBJ2-2; 7 nucleotides line up with TRBD1. Germline CDR1 and CDR2: SQVTM and ANQGSEA. V trimming: 7 bases; J trimming: 1 base; junction bases outside the gene matches: 6. CDR3 length: 14 residues.

The V and J genes are TRBV5-1 and TRBJ2-1; TRBD2 matches at 8 bases. This CDR3 contains 16 residues. With V trimmed by 4 bases and J by 0 bases, 6 bases remained unmatched. Germline-derived CDR1 and CDR2 are SGHRS and YFSETQ. The CDR3, as DNA: TGCGCCAGCAGCGTTAGCGGGGTGAGCTCCTACAATGAGCAGTTCTTC. It translates to CASSVSGVSSYNEQFF. Filled out from reference TRBV5-1 and TRBJ2-1, the complete variable domain reads KAGVTQTPRYLIKTRGQQVTLSCSPISGHRSVSWYQQTPGQGLQFLFEYFSETQRNKGNFPGRFSGRQFSNSRSEMNVSTLELGDSALYLCASSVSGVSSYNEQFFGPGTRLTVL.

The table lists this clone with a count of one. This rearrangement joins TRBV28 to TRBJ2-4, with 7 positions matching TRBD1. The germline V gene encodes CDR1 MDHEN and CDR2 SYDVKM. This CDR3 region has 12 residues. Trimming took 6 bases from V and 6 from J; bases not matched to a gene: 2. CDR3 protein: CASSYRGNIQYF. DNA of the CDR3: TGTGCCAGCAGCTACAGGGGAAACATTCAGTACTTC.

The V call is TRBV27, the J call TRBJ2-5, with unresolved D. The J call may be mistaken, given a closer DNA end match to TRBJ2-7. Germline-derived CDR1 and CDR2 are MNHEY and SMNVEV (reference sequence). The CDR3 is 14 residues long. The CDR3 coding sequence is TGTGCCAGCAGGAGGTCTCCCCTCTCCTACGAGCAGTACTTC. Its protein product is CASRRSPLSYEQYF.

For the CDR3, the DNA is TGTGCCAGCAGTGCTTATGCAACTAATGAAAAACTGTTTTTT. It is translated as CASSAYATNEKLFF. V gene TRBV6-1 combines with J gene TRBJ1-4; D remains unclear. In germline, CDR1 is MNHNS, CDR2 SASEGT. V lost 4 bases, J lost 0 bases, and 6 bases lay in between. The CDR3 loop spans 14 amino acids.

V is TRBV19 and J is TRBJ2-7, with unresolved D. Germline V gene lookup returns CDR1 LNHDA and CDR2 SQIVND (reference sequence). This CDR3 is built from 15 residues. V gave up 3 bases and J gave up 1 base, with 13 bases separating them. The CDR3 here is CASSITAGASYEQYF. CDR3 nucleotides: TGTGCCAGTAGTATTACGGCAGGCGCGTCCTACGAGCAGTACTTC. Looking up the rest from reference TRBV19 and TRBJ2-7 gives the full variable domain: DGGITQSPKYLFRKEGQNVTLSCEQNLNHDAMYWYRQDPGQGLRLIYYSQIVNDFQKGDIAEGYSVSREKKESFPLTVTSAQKNPTAFYLCASSITAGASYEQYFGPGTRLTVT.

The rearrangement links TRBV2 to TRBJ2-3; the match to TRBD2 covers 11 bases. The CDR3 sequence is 17 residues long. Trimming removed 6 bases from V and 6 bases from J; junction bases left unmatched: 14. Germline lookup yields CDR1 SNHLY and CDR2 FYNNEI. In DNA, the CDR3 is TGTGCCAGCAGGCGACAGGGGGTCAGACTAGCGGGGGATACGCAGTATTTT. This codes for CASRRQGVRLAGDTQYF.

The chain recombines TRBV14 with TRBJ2-2; tentatively, D is TRBD2 (8 bases). Trimming pared 3 bases from V and 4 bases from J, leaving 15 bases between. Germline CDR1 is SGHDN and CDR2 is FVKESK. This CDR3 comprises 16 residues. The CDR3 loop reads CASSHGRGQITGELFF. The CDR3, as DNA: TGTGCCAGCAGCCACGGGAGGGGGCAGATCACCGGGGAGCTGTTTTTT. Variable domain in full (rest from reference TRBV14 and TRBJ2-2): EAGVTQFPSHSVIEKGQTVTLRCDPISGHDNLYWYRRVMGKEIKFLLHFVKESKQDESGMPNNRFLAERTGGTYSTLKVQPAELEDSGVYFCASSHGRGQITGELFFGEGSRLTVL.

This sequence joins TRBV7-2 and TRBJ2-1; 11 bases are shared with TRBD2. Germline V gives CDR1 SGHTA, CDR2 FQGNSA. The CDR3 runs to 16 residues. Trimming removed 6 bases from V and 1 base from J; junction bases left unmatched: 5. The CDR3 spells CASRYGTSGSYNEQFF. DNA for the CDR3: TGTGCCAGCAGGTACGGGACTAGCGGTTCCTACAATGAGCAGTTCTTC.

This clone showed up just a few times. CDR3 DNA sequence: TGCGCCAGCAGCCAAGAACGGCAGGGAGGAATTGGTGGCTACACCTTC. It encodes CASSQERQGGIGGYTF. V is TRBV4-1 and J is TRBJ1-2; TRBD1 is a possible D gene (5 bases). Per germline, CDR1 MGHRA and CDR2 YSYEKL. Trimming shortened V by 0 bases and J by 7 bases, and 18 bases separated the two germline ends. The length of the CDR3 is 16 residues.

The V and J genes are TRBV6-1 and TRBJ1-5; D remains ambiguous. Germline V gene sequence: CDR1 MNHNS, CDR2 SASEGT. Trimming pared 2 bases from V and 0 bases from J, leaving 26 bases between. This CDR3 is built from 21 residues. CDR3 sequence reads: CASSERLSSSWQLDSNQPQHF. CDR3 DNA: TGTGCCAGCAGTGAACGCTTATCTAGCTCCTGGCAGTTAGATAGCAATCAGCCCCAGCATTTT.

V is TRBV19 and J is TRBJ2-1, with TRBD2 matching over 9 bases. CDR1 LNHDA and CDR2 SQIVND come from the germline V gene (reference sequence). The CDR3 sequence is 15 residues long. V gave up 7 bases and J gave up 4 bases; unmatched junction bases: 8. The CDR3 DNA reads TGTGCCAGTAATCGCGGGACTAGCCCTTACAATGAGCAGTTCTTC. It codes for CASNRGTSPYNEQFF.

This clone was observed a single time. The chain uses TRBV7-2 and TRBJ2-2, with D possibly matching TRBD1 (7 bases). Germline CDR1 is SGHTA and CDR2 is FQGNSA. The CDR3 is 17 residues long. V was trimmed by 1 base and J by 7 bases, leaving 19 bases between them. CDR3 DNA sequence: TGTGCCAGCAGCTTAGGGTACAGGGGCCTCGGGGGCGGGGAGCTGTTTTTT. Its translation is CASSLGYRGLGGGELFF.

The V gene is TRBV14, the J gene TRBJ2-2, with a weak D call TRBD2 (5 bases). Trimming removed 3 bases from V and 7 bases from J, with 9 bases in between. Germline CDR1 and CDR2: SGHDN and FVKESK. This CDR3 is 13 amino acids long. The CDR3 spells CASSQFGNGELFF. CDR3 bases: TGTGCCAGCAGCCAGTTCGGGAACGGGGAGCTGTTTTTT. The full variable domain, completed using reference TRBV14 and TRBJ2-2, is EAGVTQFPSHSVIEKGQTVTLRCDPISGHDNLYWYRRVMGKEIKFLLHFVKESKQDESGMPNNRFLAERTGGTYSTLKVQPAELEDSGVYFCASSQFGNGELFFGEGSRLTVL.

The chain recombines TRBV7-2 with TRBJ1-2; D call uncertain. The germline V gene has CDR1 SGHTA and CDR2 FQGNSA. V lost 1 base, J lost 4 bases, and 4 bases lay in between. There are 12 residues in the CDR3. The CDR3: CASSLELYGYTF. CDR3 DNA sequence: TGTGCCAGCAGCTTAGAGCTCTATGGCTACACCTTC.

The chain joins TRBV6-1 to TRBJ2-7, with D perhaps matching TRBD1 (5 bases). V gave up 6 bases and J gave up 0 bases, with 12 bases separating them. The CDR3 runs 14 residues. Germline CDR1 and CDR2: MNHNS and SASEGT. The CDR3 spells CASRSGQGSYEQYF. The CDR3 DNA follows: TGTGCCAGCAGGTCCGGGCAGGGCTCCTACGAGCAGTACTTC.

The rearrangement joins TRBV7-2 to TRBJ2-3; D gene unclear. Trimming left V 3 bases short and J 2 bases short, with 6 bases between. Germline assignment: CDR1 SGHTA and CDR2 FQGNSA. The CDR3 totals 13 residues. The CDR3 loop is CASSLGPTDTQYF. DNA for the CDR3: TGTGCCAGCAGCTTGGGCCCCACAGATACGCAGTATTTT.

This chain connects TRBV2 to TRBJ1-5, with 11 nucleotides matching TRBD1. V lost 4 bases, J lost 5 bases, and 1 base stayed unmatched. Germline CDR1 is SNHLY and CDR2 is FYNNEI. The CDR3 length is 14 residues. CDR3 sequence (DNA): TGTGCCAGCAGTGGGACAGGGGGCTATCAGCCCCAGCATTTT. This translates into CASSGTGGYQPQHF.

V and J are TRBV19 and TRBJ2-3; D possibly corresponds to TRBD1 (5 bases). The CDR3 totals 14 residues. V lost 5 bases to trimming and J lost 2 bases, with 11 bases between them. Germline values: CDR1 LNHDA, CDR2 SQIVND (reference sequence). The CDR3 is CASSDRGHTDTQYF. The CDR3 nucleotides read TGTGCCAGTAGTGATCGAGGACACACAGATACGCAGTATTTT.